This TCR beta chain was obtained from a study of blood T cell repertoires in COVID-19. Whole-study context: Material from acute and convalescent COVID-19 was sourced from the United States, Italy and Spain. PBMCs, B-cell-depleted T cells, or T cells provided the cDNA or gDNA that made up the material.

CDR1 is LNHDA and CDR2 is SQIVND in the germline V gene (reference sequence). This CDR3 has 15 amino acids. Trimming took 1 base from V and 5 from J; bases not matched to a gene: 4. Original methodology: Researchers report that nucleated cell counts were estimated from reference gene primer amplification. The protocol was immunoSEQ multiplex PCR, while the TCRdb copy is restricted to in-frame clones and leaves out a portion. The V and J calls and clone size are taken from that table; D and trimming were inferred from the DNA. The sample includes over 110,000 clones, around 81% seen only once; the top ten take 7% to 10%.

The chain uses TRBV19 and TRBJ2-7, with TRBD2 identical over 11 bases. The clonotype originates from a human donor in a cohort sampled during active COVID-19. Sequences were obtained from peripheral blood. This CDR3 reads CASSIASGRSNEQYF. In DNA form, the CDR3 reads TGTGCCAGTAGTATAGCTAGCGGGAGGTCCAACGAGCAGTACTTC. Supplemented by reference TRBV19 and TRBJ2-7, the full variable domain reads DGGITQSPKYLFRKEGQNVTLSCEQNLNHDAMYWYRQDPGQGLRLIYYSQIVNDFQKGDIAEGYSVSREKKESFPLTVTSAQKNPTAFYLCASSIASGRSNEQYFGPGTRLTVT.